This T cell receptor (beta chain) was sequenced for a study of cytomegalovirus exposure and HLA in healthy donors. Notes on the study in general: Among immune exposure information, only CMV serostatus was available.

PCR amplification relied on 60 Vbeta primers (plus 13 Jbeta primers). TCRdb's table, derived via immunoSEQ multiplex PCR, lists solely in-frame clones and lacks some. Counted here are about 130,000 clones, roughly three quarters occurring once; the ten biggest clones make up 2%. With respect to this clone: Antigen unknown.

The sample taken for sequencing was PBMCs. This sequence originates from a man aged 25 to 40 in good health and CMV-seronegative.

The CDR3 DNA reads TGTGCCAGCAGTGAGGAATCGGGGAATCAGCCCCAGCATTTT. As protein: CASSEESGNQPQHF. The rearrangement joins TRBV2 to TRBJ1-5; D gene uncertain. V was shortened by 3 bases and J by 4 bases, with 10 bases between the two germline ends. The CDR3 covers 14 residues. The germline V gene has CDR1 SNHLY and CDR2 FYNNEI.